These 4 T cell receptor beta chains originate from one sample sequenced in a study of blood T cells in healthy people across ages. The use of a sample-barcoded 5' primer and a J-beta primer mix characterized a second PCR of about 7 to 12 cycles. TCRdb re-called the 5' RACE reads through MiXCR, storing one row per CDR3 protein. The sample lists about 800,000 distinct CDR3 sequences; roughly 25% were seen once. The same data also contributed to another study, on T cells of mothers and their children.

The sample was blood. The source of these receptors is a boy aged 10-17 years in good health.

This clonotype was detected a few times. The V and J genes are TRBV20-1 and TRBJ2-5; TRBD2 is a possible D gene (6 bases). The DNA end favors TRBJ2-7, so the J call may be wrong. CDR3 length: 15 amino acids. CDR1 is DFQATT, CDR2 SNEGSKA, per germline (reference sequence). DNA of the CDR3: TGCAGTGCTAGAGAATGGAGGGTGAGGGCCTACGAGCAGTACTTC. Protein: CSAREWRVRAYEQYF.

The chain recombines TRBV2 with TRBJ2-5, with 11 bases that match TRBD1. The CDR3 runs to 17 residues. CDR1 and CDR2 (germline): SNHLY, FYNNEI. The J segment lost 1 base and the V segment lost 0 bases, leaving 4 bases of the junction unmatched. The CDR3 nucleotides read TGTGCCAGCAGTGAAGCATACGGGACAGGGGGCCAAGAGACCCAGTACTTC. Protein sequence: CASSEAYGTGGQETQYF.

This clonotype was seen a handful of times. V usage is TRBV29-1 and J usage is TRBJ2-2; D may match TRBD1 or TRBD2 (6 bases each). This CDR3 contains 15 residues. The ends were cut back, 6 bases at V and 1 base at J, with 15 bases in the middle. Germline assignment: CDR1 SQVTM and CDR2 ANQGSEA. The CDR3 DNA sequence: TGCAGCGTCTCCAAGGGGGGCAAGAACACCGGGGAGCTGTTTTTT. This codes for CSVSKGGKNTGELFF.

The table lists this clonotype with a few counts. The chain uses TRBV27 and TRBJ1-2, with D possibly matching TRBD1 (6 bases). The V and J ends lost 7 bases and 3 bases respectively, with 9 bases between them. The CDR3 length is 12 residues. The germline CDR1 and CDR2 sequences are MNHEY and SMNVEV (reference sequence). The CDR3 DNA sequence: TGTGCCAGCAAGGGGGAGGACTATGGCTACACCTTC. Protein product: CASKGEDYGYTF.